These 3 T cell receptor beta chains came from one sample sequenced in a study of control samples from healthy donors and cancer patients. Method: immunoSEQ multiplex PCR; TCRdb's copy keeps in-frame clones and lacks some. The data contain 170,000 or so clones, more than 80% of them singletons. Sequences were obtained from blood. These receptors were collected from a young man in good health.

This clone was counted once. The chain combines TRBV11-2 with TRBJ2-5; TRBD1 might be the D (6 bases). Trimming left V 5 bases short and J 8 bases short, with 15 bases between. This CDR3 contains 13 residues. CDR1 is SGHAT and CDR2 is FQNNGV in the germline V gene. CDR3 protein: CASSGLPGVTQYF. The CDR3, as DNA: TGTGCCAGCAGCGGCCTACCAGGGGTTACCCAGTACTTC. The complete variable domain, with remaining parts taken from reference TRBV11-2 and TRBJ2-5, reads EAGVAQSPRYKIIEKRQSVAFWCNPISGHATLYWYQQILGQGPKLLIQFQNNGVVDDSQLPKDRFSAERLKGVDSTLKIQPAKLEDSAVYLCASSGLPGVTQYFGPGTRLLVL.

The rearrangement links TRBV19 to TRBJ1-6, with a weak D call TRBD1 (5 bases). This CDR3 region has 14 residues. Trimming stripped 3 bases from V and 11 bases from J, with 14 bases between. Germline V lookup: CDR1 LNHDA, CDR2 SQIVND (reference sequence). In DNA form, the CDR3 reads TGTGCCAGTAGTATTCGGGACTCCGGAGCACCCCTCCACTTT. It translates to CASSIRDSGAPLHF.

CDR3 region: CASSEIPGQTSYEQYF. As DNA, the CDR3 is TGTGCCAGCAGTGAAATACCGGGACAGACCTCCTACGAGCAGTACTTC. V is TRBV2 and J is TRBJ2-7, with 7 bases aligning to TRBD1. The germline V gene has CDR1 SNHLY and CDR2 FYNNEI. Unmatched junction bases numbered 7, after V lost 2 bases and J lost 0 bases. This CDR3 is built from 16 residues.